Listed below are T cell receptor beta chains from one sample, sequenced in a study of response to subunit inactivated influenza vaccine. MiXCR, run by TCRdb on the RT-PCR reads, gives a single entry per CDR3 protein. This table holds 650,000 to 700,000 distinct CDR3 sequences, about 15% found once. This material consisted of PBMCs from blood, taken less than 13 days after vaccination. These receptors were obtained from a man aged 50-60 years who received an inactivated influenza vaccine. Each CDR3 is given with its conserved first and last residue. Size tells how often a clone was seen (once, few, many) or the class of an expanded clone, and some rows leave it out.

CASSFFWLTDTQYF | TRBV5-5 | .
CASSPTFTGGYGYTF | TRBV14 | few
CAISGSSGGQNTGELFF | TRBV10-3 | .
CSAASVQGPYEQYF | TRBV20-1 | few
CATSGRAISTDTQYF | TRBV24-1 | .
CSARDRRRDLETQYF | TRBV20-1 | .
CASSQAAVGTEAFF | TRBV4-3 | .
CASSPVGTGSSEKLFF | TRBV18 | few
CASSLKGRDEETQYF | TRBV7-9 | few
CASSVQGQNSYEQYF | TRBV7-2 | many
CASSPPMGGADLNIQYF | TRBV7-2 | few
CSATLRETQYF | TRBV20-1 | few
CASSPRGRPYNEQFF | TRBV6-1 | .
CASSLTLGGDKVGTQYF | TRBV11-2 | many
CSARDMVGITGELFF | TRBV20-1 | .
CIFPYRDLNTEAFF | TRBV29-1 | once
CASSWPMEREEGDTQYF | TRBV6-2/TRBV6-3 | .
CASSPSGTVRDTQYF | TRBV18 | few
CASSQREGWAPDTQYF | TRBV4-3 | few
CASSPPTGWTEAFF | TRBV18 | .
CASSPTGTGPYEQYF | TRBV11-2 | few
CASRLLPGNEQFF | TRBV2 | .
CASGTGEGEQFF | TRBV6-6 | .
CASQETARYEQYF | TRBV6-2/TRBV6-3 | .
CASSLVPGLAARVQYF | TRBV28 | few
CAIRNGGENEKLFF | TRBV10-3 | .
CASSPEGPYLTDTQYF | TRBV7-9 | few
CASSQVLGPNEQFF | TRBV3-1 | .
CSAIEPGLAYEQYF | TRBV20-1 | few
CATSDQGNNEQFF | TRBV24-1 | many
CSASNTGGFVAFF | TRBV20-1 | few
CASSFQGSLINEQFF | TRBV7-8 | .
CASSPSGRGNTIYF | TRBV12-3/TRBV12-4 | few
CASSLTGTARLGEQFF | TRBV5-1 | .
CASSPRGGGYGYTF | TRBV7-6 | .
CASSEESGRWGDEQFF | TRBV2 | few
CASSGRQGGRQPQHF | TRBV12-3/TRBV12-4 | .
CSVSSRYTDTQYF | TRBV29-1 | .
CASSLPSAYSYEQYF | TRBV28 | .
CASSQDLNRGLYSTEAFF | TRBV4-1 | few